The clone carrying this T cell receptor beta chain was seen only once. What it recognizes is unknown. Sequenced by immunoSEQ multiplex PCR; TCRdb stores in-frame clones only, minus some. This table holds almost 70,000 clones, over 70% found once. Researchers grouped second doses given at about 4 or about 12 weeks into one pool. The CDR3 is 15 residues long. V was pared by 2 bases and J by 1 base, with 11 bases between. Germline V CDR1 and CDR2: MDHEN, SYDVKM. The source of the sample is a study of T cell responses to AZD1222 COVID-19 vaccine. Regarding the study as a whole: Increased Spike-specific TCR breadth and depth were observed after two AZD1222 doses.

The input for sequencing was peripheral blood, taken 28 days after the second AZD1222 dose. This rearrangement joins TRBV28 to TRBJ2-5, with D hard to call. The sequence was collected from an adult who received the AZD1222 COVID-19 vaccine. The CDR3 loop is CASSLAGELQETQYF. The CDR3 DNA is TGTGCCAGCAGTTTAGCAGGCGAGCTCCAAGAGACCCAGTACTTC.